The rows below give T cell receptor beta chains drawn from one sample of a study of OX40 agonist ivuxolimab in advanced cancers. Here immunoSEQ multiplex PCR was the method, and the copy in TCRdb shows in-frame clones only, minus some. The table has approximately 91,000 clones, 65% to 90% seen once; the top ten hold under 2%. Sample: CD4+ or CD8+ T cells sorted from blood, taken in a trial of the OX40 agonist ivuxolimab. The source of these receptors is an adult with an advanced solid tumor such as melanoma, head and neck, liver or kidney cancer. Each CDR3 is given with its conserved first and last residue. Each record gives: D gene, V gene, J gene, clone size, CDR3 DNA, CDR3 protein. D genes are given only for firm matches. For some rows the clone size is stated as once, few or many, or as a class when expanded; others skip it.

TRBD1	TRBV4-3	TRBJ1-1	.	TGCGCCAGCAGTGCCGGACAGGACACTGAAGCTTTCTTT	CASSAGQDTEAFF
TRBD2	TRBV6-1	TRBJ2-5	.	TGTGCCAGCAGCCGTAGCGGGGGCGGGGAGACCCAGTACTTC	CASSRSGGGETQYF
.	TRBV19	TRBJ1-2	.	TGTGCCAGTAGTAGACCCAGGGGAGAGGACTATGGCTACACCTTC	CASSRPRGEDYGYTF
.	TRBV7-2	TRBJ1-2	.	TGTGCCAGCAGCTTAAGTCTCAGTACCGGGGGGGCTACCTATGGCTACACCTTC	CASSLSLSTGGATYGYTF
.	TRBV6-1	TRBJ1-6	.	TGTGCCAGCAGTGATTACGAAAATTCACCCCTCCACTTT	CASSDYENSPLHF
.	TRBV19	TRBJ1-3	.	TGTGCCAGTAGTATGGACTTCGACTCTGGAAACACCATATATTTT	CASSMDFDSGNTIYF
.	TRBV29-1	TRBJ1-5	.	TGCAGCGTTGCGGCGACCCCCGGGGATCAGCCCCAGCATTTT	CSVAATPGDQPQHF
.	TRBV21-1	TRBJ1-2	few	TGTGCCAGCAGCCAAAACATCGACAGGTTGGGGTATGGCTACACCTTC	CASSQNIDRLGYGYTF
TRBD1	TRBV27	TRBJ2-2	once	TGTGCCAGCGGTCGGGTCTACAGGGGGCGCCGTGGGGAGCTGTTTTTT	CASGRVYRGRRGELFF
.	TRBV5-1	TRBJ1-1	.	TGCGCCAGCAGCTTACGGACATCAGAGAACACTGAAGCTTTCTTT	CASSLRTSENTEAFF
.	TRBV7-2	TRBJ1-1	once	TGTGCCAGCAGCTTAGCGCTCCGCGTGAACACTGAAGCTTTCTTT	CASSLALRVNTEAFF
TRBD2	TRBV7-2	TRBJ2-5	.	TGTGCCAGCAGCTTATCGTCTAGCGGGGGACAAGAGACCCAGTACTTC	CASSLSSSGGQETQYF
.	TRBV11-2	TRBJ2-3	.	TGTGCCAGCAGCCGCGGGACAGCAATCACAGATACGCAGTATTTT	CASSRGTAITDTQYF
.	TRBV4-1	TRBJ2-7	.	TGCGCCAGCAGCCAACGGGACACGGGGGGCGAGCAGTACTTC	CASSQRDTGGEQYF
.	TRBV28	TRBJ1-6	.	TGTGCCAGCAGGGGCTCTGATTACAGCAATTCACCCCTCCACTTT	CASRGSDYSNSPLHF
TRBD2	TRBV5-1	TRBJ2-3	.	TGCGCCAGCAGCCTACTAGCGGGGGGTACAGATACGCAGTATTTT	CASSLLAGGTDTQYF
TRBD2	TRBV4-1	TRBJ2-1	.	TGCGCCAGCAGCCAGGGCGGGGGGGCCAAGGATGAGCAGTTCTTC	CASSQGGGAKDEQFF
.	TRBV25-1	TRBJ2-1	.	TGTGCCAGCAGTGTACCGGGACGAGAAATTAAGCAGTTCTTC	CASSVPGREIKQFF
TRBD2	TRBV5-1	TRBJ2-5	.	TGCGCCAGCAGCATTAGCGGGGCTGCAGGGGAGACCCAGTACTTC	CASSISGAAGETQYF
.	TRBV11-3	TRBJ2-2	.	TGTGCCAGCAGCTTAGCGGGGCTCGGGGAGCTGTTTTTT	CASSLAGLGELFF
.	TRBV7-9	TRBJ1-1	.	TGTGCCAGCAGCTTAGGTCTGGGGGGCTTTATCACTGAAGCTTTCTTT	CASSLGLGGFITEAFF
.	TRBV5-6	TRBJ2-7	.	TGTGCCAGCAGCTTTTCGGCCGAAGCCTACGAGCAGTACTTC	CASSFSAEAYEQYF
.	TRBV2	TRBJ2-5	.	TGTGCCAGCAGTGAAGGTTGGAGGGAGACCCAGTACTTC	CASSEGWRETQYF
.	TRBV12-5	TRBJ1-5	.	TGTGCTAGTGGTTTGGTTCCGGGACTCCCACGGGGTCAGCCCCAGCATTTT	CASGLVPGLPRGQPQHF
TRBD1	TRBV27	TRBJ1-5	few	TGTGCCAGCAGAAATGAGACAGGGACTAATCAGCCCCAGCATTTT	CASRNETGTNQPQHF
.	TRBV2	TRBJ2-2	.	TGTGCCAGCAGTGATCGGCGTTGGGCCGAGGAGCTGTTTTTT	CASSDRRWAEELFF
.	TRBV15	TRBJ1-1	.	TGTGCCACCAGCCCCAGCGGGTTGAACACTGAAGCTTTCTTT	CATSPSGLNTEAFF
TRBD1	TRBV28	TRBJ1-6	.	TGTGCCAGCAGTTTGCTCTCGGGACAGGGCCTTGTGGCACCCCTCCACTTT	CASSLLSGQGLVAPLHF
.	TRBV11-1	TRBJ1-6	.	TGTGCCAGCAGCTTGGAGAATTCACCCCTCCACTTT	CASSLENSPLHF
.	TRBV6-5	TRBJ2-7	.	TGTGCCAGCAGTTACTCGCGGGGAAGCTCCTACGAGCAGTACTTC	CASSYSRGSSYEQYF
TRBD1	TRBV28	TRBJ2-7	.	TGTGCCAGCAGTGGGACAGGACTCTACGAGCAGTACTTC	CASSGTGLYEQYF
TRBD1	TRBV7-9	TRBJ1-4	.	TGTGCCAGCATCAGGGGGGGATCGGGTGAAAAACTGTTTTTT	CASIRGGSGEKLFF
TRBD1	TRBV10-3	TRBJ1-2	.	TGTGCCATCAGAAACGGGACAGTCCTTGGCTACACCTTC	CAIRNGTVLGYTF
.	TRBV28	TRBJ2-7	.	TGTGCCAGCACCCAAGGGGGGTACAGAGCCTACTACGAGCAGTACTTC	CASTQGGYRAYYEQYF
.	TRBV18	TRBJ1-2	.	TGTGCCAGCTCTCCGGGGTTGGCGGACGGCGGCTATGGCTACACCTTC	CASSPGLADGGYGYTF
TRBD1	TRBV30	TRBJ2-3	.	TGTGCCTGGAGTCCCCGCAGGGGGCGCGTCACAGATACGCAGTATTTT	CAWSPRRGRVTDTQYF
.	TRBV4-1	TRBJ1-4	.	TGCGCCAGCAGGAGACAGCCTAATGAAAAACTGTTTTTT	CASRRQPNEKLFF
TRBD1	TRBV4-3	TRBJ2-3	.	TGCGCCAGCAGCCCGACCCGGACACAGGGGGCGAATGAAGATACGCAGTATTTT	CASSPTRTQGANEDTQYF
.	TRBV5-4	TRBJ2-5	.	TGTGCCAGCAGCTTGGGAGGGGTGCAAGAGACCCAGTACTTC	CASSLGGVQETQYF
.	TRBV7-2	TRBJ2-5	.	TGTGCCAGCAGCTATTATAGCACACAAGAGACCCAGTACTTC	CASSYYSTQETQYF
.	TRBV5-1	TRBJ1-1	.	TGCGCCAGCAGCTTGGAGCGGAACACTGAAGCTTTCTTT	CASSLERNTEAFF
.	TRBV28	TRBJ2-1	.	TGTGCCAGCAGTTTACGGGGGCACAATGAGCAGTTCTTC	CASSLRGHNEQFF
.	TRBV7-6	TRBJ1-1	.	TGTGCCAGCAGTTCTGGGGTGTACACTGAAGCTTTCTTT	CASSSGVYTEAFF
.	TRBV7-9	TRBJ1-2	.	TGTGCCAGCAGCTTAGATGCGGGAGGCTACACCTTC	CASSLDAGGYTF
.	TRBV28	TRBJ1-5	.	TGTGCCAGCAGTTTACGAGGTCAGCCCCAGCATTTT	CASSLRGQPQHF
TRBD1	TRBV7-6	TRBJ1-5	.	TGTGCCAGCAGCTTAAGGACAGGGGTCAATCAGCCCCAGCATTTT	CASSLRTGVNQPQHF
TRBD1	TRBV7-7	TRBJ1-5	once	TGTGCCAGCAGCTTAGTCACCGGACAGGGGGCCTTTGGCAATCAGCCCCAGCATTTT	CASSLVTGQGAFGNQPQHF
.	TRBV27	TRBJ1-2	.	TGTGCCAGCAGTTTCAGGGGCCTCTATGGCTACACCTTC	CASSFRGLYGYTF
.	TRBV19	TRBJ1-2	.	TGTGCCAGTAGCCCAGTGGGGCAGGGACACTATGGCTACACCTTC	CASSPVGQGHYGYTF
.	TRBV9	TRBJ2-3	few	TGTGCCAGCAGCGTAGAGGGGAACGAAGATACGCAGTATTTT	CASSVEGNEDTQYF
.	TRBV6-1	TRBJ2-5	once	TGTGCCAGCACCCCAGTTAAGGAGACCCAGTACTTC	CASTPVKETQYF
.	TRBV6-6	TRBJ1-2	.	TGTGCCAGCAGCCTCTACCCAGGGGCCAACTATGGCTACACCTTC	CASSLYPGANYGYTF
.	TRBV4-1	TRBJ2-1	.	TGCGCCAGCACCCTGGGGGGGGCGAACTACAATGAGCAGTTCTTC	CASTLGGANYNEQFF
.	TRBV28	TRBJ2-7	.	TGTGCCAGCAGCTTCGCCAGAAAGCTCGAGCAGTACTTC	CASSFARKLEQYF
TRBD1	TRBV7-9	TRBJ1-1	.	TGTGCCAGCAGCTCCCTCGGGGGAAGGCAGGGGGACACTGAAGCTTTCTTT	CASSSLGGRQGDTEAFF
.	TRBV13	TRBJ2-7	.	TGTGCCAGCAGCTCCGGGCCAAACTACGAGCAGTACTTC	CASSSGPNYEQYF
TRBD1	TRBV7-6	TRBJ2-2	.	TGTGCCAGCAGCCTCCGACAGGGAAACACCGGGGAGCTGTTTTTT	CASSLRQGNTGELFF